This T cell receptor (beta chain) was sequenced in a study of response to subunit inactivated influenza vaccine. Germline CDR1 reads SEHNR; CDR2 reads FQNEAQ (reference sequence). This CDR3 is built from 15 residues. V lost 4 bases and J lost 9, with 19 bases in between. TCRdb independently ran MiXCR on the RT-PCR reads; one entry per CDR3 protein. The table has about 650,000 distinct CDR3 sequences, around 13% seen once. Study results and caveats: It was suggested by the authors that few new T cells are recruited by each seasonal influenza vaccination.

This clonotype was seen at least ten times. The antigen is unknown. V and J are TRBV7-9 and TRBJ2-1; D is unresolved. This TCR was sampled from a man aged 45-65 years who received an inactivated influenza vaccine. The material sequenced was PBMCs from blood, taken 14 days before vaccination. Here the CDR3 reads CASSSTSGLTGEQFF. CDR3 DNA sequence: TGTGCCAGCAGCTCCACGTCCGGGCTCACGGGTGAGCAGTTCTTC.